This TCR beta chain was captured by sequencing in a study of CD8+CD57+ T cells in acquired aplastic anemia. For the study at large: Sorted CD4+ and CD8+ cell DNA averaged around 3.3 ug.

The CDR3 runs 18 residues. CDR1 is LNHDA, CDR2 SQIVND, per germline (reference sequence). Trimming cost V 7 bases and J 0 bases; bases outside gene matches: 11. The TCR beta profiling, which covered VDJ combination and CDR3 sequence, was carried out using genomic DNA as the template. TCRdb re-derived calls from the reads in MiXCR, one entry per CDR3 protein. The table includes approximately 190,000 distinct CDR3 sequences, approximately 50% detected once. Patients selected for sequencing had displayed CD8+CD57+ cell expansion by flow cytometry. The V and J genes are TRBV19 and TRBJ1-6; 8 bases agree with TRBD1. This clonotype was sampled from a human donor with aplastic anemia. The sample taken for sequencing was sorted CD4+, CD8+, or CD8+CD57+ T cells (not recorded which) from PBMCs. The CDR3 region has the DNA TGTGCCAGTAAGGACAGGGAGGGCTACAGCTCCTATAATTCACCCCTCCACTTT. It specifies CASKDREGYSSYNSPLHF.